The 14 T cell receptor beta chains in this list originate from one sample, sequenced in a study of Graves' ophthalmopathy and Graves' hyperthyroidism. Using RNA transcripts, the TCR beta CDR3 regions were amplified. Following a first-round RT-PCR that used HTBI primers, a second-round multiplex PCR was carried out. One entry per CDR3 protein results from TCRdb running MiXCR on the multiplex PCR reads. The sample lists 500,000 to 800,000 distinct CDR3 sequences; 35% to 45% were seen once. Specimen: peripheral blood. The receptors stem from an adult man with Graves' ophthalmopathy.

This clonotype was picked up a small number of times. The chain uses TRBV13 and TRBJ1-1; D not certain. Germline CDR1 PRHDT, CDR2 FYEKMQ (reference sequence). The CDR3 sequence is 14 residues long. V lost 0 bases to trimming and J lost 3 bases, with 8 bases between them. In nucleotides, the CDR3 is TGTGCCAGCAGCTTAGGCCTCTGGGACACTGAAGCTTTCTTT. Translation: CASSLGLWDTEAFF. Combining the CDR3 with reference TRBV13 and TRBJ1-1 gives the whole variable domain AAGVIQSPRHLIKEKRETATLKCYPIPRHDTVYWYQQGPGQDPQFLISFYEKMQSDKGSIPDRFSAQQFSDYHSELNMSSLELGDSALYFCASSLGLWDTEAFFGQGTRLTVV.

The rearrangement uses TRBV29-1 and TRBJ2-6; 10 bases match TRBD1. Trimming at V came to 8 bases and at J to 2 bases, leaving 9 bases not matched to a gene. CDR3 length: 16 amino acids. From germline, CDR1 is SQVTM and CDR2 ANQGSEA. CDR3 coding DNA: TGCAGCTTCGTACGGGACAGGGGCGCTGGGGCCAACGTCCTGACTTTC. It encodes CSFVRDRGAGANVLTF.

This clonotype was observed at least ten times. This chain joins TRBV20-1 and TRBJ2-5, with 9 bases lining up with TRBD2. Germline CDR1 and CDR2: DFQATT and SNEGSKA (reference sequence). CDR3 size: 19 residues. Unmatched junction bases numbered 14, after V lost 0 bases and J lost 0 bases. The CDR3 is CSARDLALAGRLYQETQYF. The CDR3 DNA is TGCAGTGCTAGAGATCTGGCCCTAGCGGGGAGATTGTACCAAGAGACCCAGTACTTC.

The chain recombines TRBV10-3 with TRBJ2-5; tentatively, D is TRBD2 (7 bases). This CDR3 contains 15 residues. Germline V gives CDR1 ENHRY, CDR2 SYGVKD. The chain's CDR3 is CASVPAGAFKETQYF. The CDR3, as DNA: TGTGCTAGCGTCCCGGCGGGGGCGTTCAAAGAGACCCAGTACTTC.

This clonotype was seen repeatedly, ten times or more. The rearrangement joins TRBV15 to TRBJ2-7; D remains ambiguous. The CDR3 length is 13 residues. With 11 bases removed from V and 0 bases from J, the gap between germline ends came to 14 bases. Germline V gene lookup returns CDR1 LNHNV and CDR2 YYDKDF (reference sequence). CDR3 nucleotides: TGTGCCGCTCGTGAGCCCAGCTCCTACGAGCAGTACTTC. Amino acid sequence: CAAREPSSYEQYF. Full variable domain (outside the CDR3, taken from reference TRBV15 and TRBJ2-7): DAMVIQNPRYQVTQFGKPVTLSCSQTLNHNVMYWYQQKSSQAPKLLFHYYDKDFNNEADTPDNFQSRRPNTSFCFLDIRSPGLGDTAMYLCAAREPSSYEQYFGPGTRLTVT.

CDR3 loop: CASSTSRTPQYF. The CDR3 nucleotides read TGTGCCAGTAGTACCTCGAGGACACCTCAGTACTTC. J is TRBJ2-7 and V is TRBV19; a possible D gene is TRBD1 (5 bases). Trimming stripped 4 bases from V and 10 bases from J, with 14 bases between. This CDR3 contains 12 residues. Germline lookup yields CDR1 LNHDA and CDR2 SQIVND (reference sequence).

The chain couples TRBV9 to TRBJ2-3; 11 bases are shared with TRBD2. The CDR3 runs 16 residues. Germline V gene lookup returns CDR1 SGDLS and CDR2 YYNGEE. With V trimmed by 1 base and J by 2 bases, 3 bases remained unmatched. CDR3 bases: TGTGCCAGCAGCGTACTAGCGGGGGGCCCCACAGATACGCAGTATTTT. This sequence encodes CASSVLAGGPTDTQYF.

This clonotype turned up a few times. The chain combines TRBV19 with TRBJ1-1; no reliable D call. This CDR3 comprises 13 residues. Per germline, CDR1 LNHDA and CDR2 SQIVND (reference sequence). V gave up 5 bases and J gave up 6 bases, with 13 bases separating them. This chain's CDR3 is CASSEPGGAEAFF. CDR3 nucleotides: TGTGCCAGTAGTGAGCCCGGTGGGGCTGAAGCTTTCTTT.

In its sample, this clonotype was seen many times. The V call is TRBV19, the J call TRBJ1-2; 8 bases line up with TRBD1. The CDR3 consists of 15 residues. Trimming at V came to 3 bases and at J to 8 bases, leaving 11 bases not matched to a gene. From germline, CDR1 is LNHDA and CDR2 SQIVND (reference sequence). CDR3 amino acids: CASSIPGQADWGYTF. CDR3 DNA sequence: TGTGCCAGTAGTATCCCGGGACAGGCGGATTGGGGCTACACCTTC.

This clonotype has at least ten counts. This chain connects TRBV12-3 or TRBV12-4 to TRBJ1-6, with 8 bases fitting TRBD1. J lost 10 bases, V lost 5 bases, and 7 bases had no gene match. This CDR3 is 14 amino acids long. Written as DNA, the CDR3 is TGTGCCAGCAGTCCCAGGGCAGGGGGCTCACCCCTCCACTTT. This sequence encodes CASSPRAGGSPLHF.

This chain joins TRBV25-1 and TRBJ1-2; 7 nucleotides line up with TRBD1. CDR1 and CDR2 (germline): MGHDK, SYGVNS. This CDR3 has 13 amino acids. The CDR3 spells CARGRQGDYGYTF. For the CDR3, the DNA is TGTGCTAGAGGGCGACAGGGAGACTATGGCTACACCTTC.

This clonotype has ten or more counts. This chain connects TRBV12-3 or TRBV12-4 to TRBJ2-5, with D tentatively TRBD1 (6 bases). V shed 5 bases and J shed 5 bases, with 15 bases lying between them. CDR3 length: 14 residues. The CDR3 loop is CASSPQGSWETQYF. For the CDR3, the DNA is TGTGCCAGCAGTCCACAGGGATCCTGGGAGACCCAGTACTTC.

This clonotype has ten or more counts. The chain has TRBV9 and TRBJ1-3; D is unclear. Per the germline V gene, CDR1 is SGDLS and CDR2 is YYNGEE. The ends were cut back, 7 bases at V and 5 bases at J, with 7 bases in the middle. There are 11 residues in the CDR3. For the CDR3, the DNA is TGTGCCAGCGGCGGTAGAAACACCATATATTTT. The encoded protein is CASGGRNTIYF.

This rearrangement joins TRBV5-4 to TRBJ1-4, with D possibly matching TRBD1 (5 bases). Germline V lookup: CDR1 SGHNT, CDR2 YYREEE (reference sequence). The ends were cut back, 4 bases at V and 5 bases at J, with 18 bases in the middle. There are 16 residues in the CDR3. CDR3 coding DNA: TGTGCCAGCAGCATGGGGACCGCCATGGGAAATGAAAAACTGTTTTTT. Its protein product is CASSMGTAMGNEKLFF. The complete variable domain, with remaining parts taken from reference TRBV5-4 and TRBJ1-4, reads ETGVTQSPTHLIKTRGQQVTLRCSSQSGHNTVSWYQQALGQGPQFIFQYYREEENGRGNFPPRFSGLQFPNYSSELNVNALELDDSALYLCASSMGTAMGNEKLFFGSGTQLSVL.